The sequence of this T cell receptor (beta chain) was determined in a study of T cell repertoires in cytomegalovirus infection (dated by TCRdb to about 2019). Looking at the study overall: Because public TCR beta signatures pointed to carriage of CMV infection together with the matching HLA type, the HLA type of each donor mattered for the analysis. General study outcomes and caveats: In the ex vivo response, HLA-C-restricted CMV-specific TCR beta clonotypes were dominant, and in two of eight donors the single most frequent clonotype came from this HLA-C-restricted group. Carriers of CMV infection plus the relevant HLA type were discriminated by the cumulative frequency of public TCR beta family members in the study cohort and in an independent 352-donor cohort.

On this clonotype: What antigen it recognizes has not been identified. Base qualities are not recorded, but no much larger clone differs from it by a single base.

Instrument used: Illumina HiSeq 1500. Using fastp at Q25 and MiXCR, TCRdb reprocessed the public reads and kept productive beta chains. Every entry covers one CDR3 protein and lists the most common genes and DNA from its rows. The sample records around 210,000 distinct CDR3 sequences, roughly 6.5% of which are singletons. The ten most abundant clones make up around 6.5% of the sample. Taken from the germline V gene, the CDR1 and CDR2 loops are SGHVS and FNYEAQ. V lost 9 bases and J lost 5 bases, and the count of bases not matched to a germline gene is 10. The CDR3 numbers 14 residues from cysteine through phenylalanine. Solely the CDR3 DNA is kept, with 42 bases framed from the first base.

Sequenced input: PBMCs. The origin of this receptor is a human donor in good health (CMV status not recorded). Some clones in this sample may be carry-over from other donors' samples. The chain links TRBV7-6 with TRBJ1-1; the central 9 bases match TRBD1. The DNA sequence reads TGTGCCAGAAGCCCGGGACAGGGTGATACTGAAGCTTTCTTT. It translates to CARSPGQGDTEAFF.